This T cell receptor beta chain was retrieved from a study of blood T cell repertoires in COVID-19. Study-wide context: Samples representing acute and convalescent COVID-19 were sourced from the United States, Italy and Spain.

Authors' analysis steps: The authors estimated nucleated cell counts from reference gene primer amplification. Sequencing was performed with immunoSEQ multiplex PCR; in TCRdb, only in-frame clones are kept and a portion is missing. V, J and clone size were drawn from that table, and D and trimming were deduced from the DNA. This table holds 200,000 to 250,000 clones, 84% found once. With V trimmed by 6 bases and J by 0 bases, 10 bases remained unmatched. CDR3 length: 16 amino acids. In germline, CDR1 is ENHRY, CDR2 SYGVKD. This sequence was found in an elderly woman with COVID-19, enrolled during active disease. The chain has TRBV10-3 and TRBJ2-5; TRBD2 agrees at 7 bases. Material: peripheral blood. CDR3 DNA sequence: TGTGCCATCAGGGCAAGACTAGCCGACGACCAAGAGACCCAGTACTTC. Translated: CAIRARLADDQETQYF.